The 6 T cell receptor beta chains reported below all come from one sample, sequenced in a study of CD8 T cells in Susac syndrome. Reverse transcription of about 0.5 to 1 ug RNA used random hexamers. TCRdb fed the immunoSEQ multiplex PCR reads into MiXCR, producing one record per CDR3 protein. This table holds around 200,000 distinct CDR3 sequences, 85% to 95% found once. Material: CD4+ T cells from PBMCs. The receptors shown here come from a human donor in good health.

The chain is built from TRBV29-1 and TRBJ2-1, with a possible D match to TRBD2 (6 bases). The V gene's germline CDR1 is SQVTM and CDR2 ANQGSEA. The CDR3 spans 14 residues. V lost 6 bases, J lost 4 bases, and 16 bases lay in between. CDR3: CSVKGGTRYNEQFF. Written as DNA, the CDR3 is TGCAGCGTGAAGGGCGGGACCCGATACAATGAGCAGTTCTTC.

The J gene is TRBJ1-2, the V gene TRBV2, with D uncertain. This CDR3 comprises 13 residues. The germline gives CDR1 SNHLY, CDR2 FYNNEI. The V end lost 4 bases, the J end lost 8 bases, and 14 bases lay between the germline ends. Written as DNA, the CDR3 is TGTGCCAGCAGTGGTACTAGGGTTGAGGGCTACACCTTC. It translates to CASSGTRVEGYTF.

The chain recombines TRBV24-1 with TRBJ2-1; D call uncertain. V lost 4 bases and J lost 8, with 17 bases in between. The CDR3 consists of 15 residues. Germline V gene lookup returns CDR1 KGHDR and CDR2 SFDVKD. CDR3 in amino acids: CATSEPQSGIDEQFF. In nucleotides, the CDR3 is TGTGCCACCAGTGAGCCTCAGTCTGGCATCGATGAGCAGTTCTTC.

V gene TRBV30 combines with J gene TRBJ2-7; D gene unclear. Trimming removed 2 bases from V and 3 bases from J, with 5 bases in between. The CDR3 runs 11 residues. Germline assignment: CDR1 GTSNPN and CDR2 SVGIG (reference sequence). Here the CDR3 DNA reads TGTGCCTGGAGTATGGGCTACGAGCAGTACGTC. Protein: CAWSMGYEQYV.

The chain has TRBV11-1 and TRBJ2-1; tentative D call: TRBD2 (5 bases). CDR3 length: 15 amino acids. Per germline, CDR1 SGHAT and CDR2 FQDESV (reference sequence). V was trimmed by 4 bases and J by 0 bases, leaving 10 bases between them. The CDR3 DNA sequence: TGTGCCAGCAGCTCGTGGACTGACTCCTACAATGAGCAGTTCTTC. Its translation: CASSSWTDSYNEQFF.

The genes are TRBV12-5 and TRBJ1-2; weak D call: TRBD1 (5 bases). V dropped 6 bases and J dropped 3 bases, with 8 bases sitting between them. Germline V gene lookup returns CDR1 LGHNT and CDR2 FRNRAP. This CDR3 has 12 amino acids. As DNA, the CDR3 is TGTGCTAGTGGCCAGGGCCACTATGGCTACACCTTC. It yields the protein CASGQGHYGYTF.